These 8 T cell receptor beta chains came from one sample sequenced in a study of identical twins. One entry per CDR3 protein, called by TCRdb with MiXCR from the 5' RACE reads. This sample has about 890,000 distinct CDR3 sequences; 9% to 15% occur once, and the top ten carry around 1.5%. These data were likewise used in another study, on yellow fever vaccine responses in identical twins.

The sequenced material came from PBMCs. Source of these receptors: a woman aged 18-30 years in good health.

The V call is TRBV6-4, the J call TRBJ2-1; 8 positions agree with TRBD2. CDR1 MRHNA and CDR2 SNTAGT come from the germline V gene. Trimming cost V 3 bases and J 10 bases; bases outside gene matches: 11. The CDR3 runs to 15 residues. In DNA form, the CDR3 reads TGTGCCAGCAGTGAAAAGCTAGCGGGTCTGGGCGAGCAGTTCTTC. It codes for CASSEKLAGLGEQFF.

The table lists this clonotype with many counts. The V gene is TRBV20-1, the J gene TRBJ2-3; weak D call: TRBD1 (5 bases). This CDR3 is built from 15 residues. Germline CDR1 is DFQATT and CDR2 is SNEGSKA (reference sequence). Trimming removed 5 bases at V and 7 bases at J, with 22 bases between. CDR3 in DNA: TGCAGTGCTGCCCCTGGGCAGGGTAAATTATATACGCAGTATTTT. Residues: CSAAPGQGKLYTQYF.

The chain is built from TRBV5-6 and TRBJ2-1; 14 bases align to TRBD2. CDR1 is SGHDT, CDR2 YYEEEE, per germline. The V gene end was trimmed by 1 base and the J gene end by 2 bases; junction bases not matched to a gene: 8. The CDR3 has 19 residues. CDR3 nucleotides: TGTGCCAGCAGCTTGCCTCCCGGGACTAGCGGGAGTACCTACAATGAGCAGTTCTTC. Translating gives CASSLPPGTSGSTYNEQFF.

This clonotype was detected a few times. The chain employs TRBV7-9 and TRBJ2-2; TRBD1 matches at 7 bases. Germline CDR1 reads SEHNR; CDR2 reads FQNEAQ (reference sequence). This CDR3 has 15 amino acids. V shed 5 bases and J 5 bases; nucleotides not matched to a gene: 8. CDR3 residues: CASSPDRVLTGELFF. The CDR3 DNA reads as TGTGCCAGCAGCCCAGACAGGGTGTTAACCGGGGAGCTGTTTTTT.

This clonotype occurred a few times. The chain links TRBV12-3 or TRBV12-4 to TRBJ1-2, with 10 nucleotides matching TRBD1. CDR3 length: 15 amino acids. Trimming at V came to 7 bases and at J to 1 base, leaving 6 bases not matched to a gene. CDR3 residues: CASTTGTGVNYGYTF. CDR3 DNA sequence: TGTGCCAGCACCACCGGGACAGGGGTTAACTATGGCTACACCTTC.

The chain links TRBV29-1 to TRBJ2-2; the match to TRBD2 covers 7 bases. J lost 4 bases, V lost 4 bases, and 3 bases had no gene match. The CDR3 consists of 13 residues. Germline CDR1 reads SQVTM; CDR2 reads ANQGSEA. CDR3 sequence (DNA): TGCAGCGTTGCCTGGGGGGGCACCGGGGAGCTGTTTTTT. It codes for CSVAWGGTGELFF.

The gene calls are TRBV12-3 or TRBV12-4 and TRBJ2-2, with no clear D. This CDR3 has 12 amino acids. Trimming shortened V by 6 bases and J by 6 bases, and 8 bases separated the two germline ends. CDR3: CASSYRPGELFF. The CDR3 region has the DNA TGTGCCAGCAGCTATAGGCCCGGGGAGCTGTTTTTT.

This clonotype was counted a few times. The chain carries TRBV6-1 and TRBJ2-3; 8 bases match TRBD2. The V gene's germline CDR1 is MNHNS and CDR2 SASEGT. The junction had 5 bases not matched to a gene; V was cut back by 2 bases and J by 1 base. This CDR3 is 16 amino acids long. The CDR3 coding sequence is TGTGCCAGCAGTGAATTCGGGGGGGAACGCACAGATACGCAGTATTTT. Amino acid sequence: CASSEFGGERTDTQYF.